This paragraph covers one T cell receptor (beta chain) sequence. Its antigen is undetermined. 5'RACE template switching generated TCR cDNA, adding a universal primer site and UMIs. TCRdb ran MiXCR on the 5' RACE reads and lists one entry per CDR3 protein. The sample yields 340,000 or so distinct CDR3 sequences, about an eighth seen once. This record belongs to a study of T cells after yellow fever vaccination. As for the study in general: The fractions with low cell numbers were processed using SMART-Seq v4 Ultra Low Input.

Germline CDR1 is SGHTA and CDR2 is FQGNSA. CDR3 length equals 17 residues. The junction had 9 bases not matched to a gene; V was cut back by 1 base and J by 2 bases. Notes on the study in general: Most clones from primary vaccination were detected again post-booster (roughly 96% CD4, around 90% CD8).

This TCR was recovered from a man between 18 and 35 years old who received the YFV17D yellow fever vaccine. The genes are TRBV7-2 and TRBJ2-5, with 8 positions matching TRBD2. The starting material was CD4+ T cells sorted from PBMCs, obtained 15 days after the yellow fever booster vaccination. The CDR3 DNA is TGTGCCAGCAGCTTAGACCCGCGGGGGGCATGGCAAGAGACCCAGTACTTC. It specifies CASSLDPRGAWQETQYF.